The source of this T cell receptor beta chain is a study of blood T cells in healthy people across ages. Looking at the study overall: Template-switching capture recovered about one barcoded beta molecule per two T cells. Study-level results: Observed TCR beta diversity showed a strong correlation with the percentage of naive T cells as measured by flow cytometry.

In regard to this clonotype: Its target is not known.

The CDR3 sequence is 14 residues long. V was pared by 7 bases and J by 7 bases, with 19 bases between. The V gene's germline CDR1 is MNHNY and CDR2 SVGAGI (reference sequence). PCR was performed a second time for about 7 to 11 cycles using a sample-barcoded 5' primer and a J-beta primer mix. TCRdb re-called the 5' RACE reads through MiXCR, storing one row per CDR3 protein. The profile shows about 1,500,000 distinct CDR3 sequences, roughly 28% of them singletons. The sample providers were healthy Caucasian people from Russia, aged roughly 6 to 95. The sequence was collected from a woman aged 25 to 45 in good health. The sequencing sample was made of blood. The rearrangement joins TRBV6-6 to TRBJ2-5; D is tentatively TRBD1 or TRBD2 (5 bases each). The CDR3 reads CASTQPGQGRTQYF. In DNA, the CDR3 is TGTGCCAGCACCCAACCGGGGCAGGGTAGGACCCAGTACTTC.